What follows describes a single T cell receptor (beta chain). The antigen remains unidentified. The data stem from a study of shared clonotypes between healthy human individuals. Across the whole study: The people who gave samples were a couple of women and a few men aged 18 to 49. Study-wide findings and caveats: It was anticipated that sequencing depth would influence how many clonotypes donors shared.

The authors distributed each subset's genomic DNA evenly over several immunoSEQ plates. As handled by the study authors: In the immunoSEQ data, sequences were junction-only and lacked quality scores, so filtering differed. Generated by immunoSEQ multiplex PCR, the TCRdb table keeps only in-frame clones and is missing some. For V, J and clone size, that table is used; D and trimming come from the DNA. The table lists fewer than 1.4 million clones, roughly 74% of them singletons. The sequenced sample was memory CD4+ T cells from PBMCs. Subset in this sample: CD45RA-negative fraction. The source is a man aged 18-30 years in good health. Some clones in this sample may be carry-over from other donors' samples.

Here the CDR3 DNA reads TGTGCCAGCAGCTCAGTGGGGAGCGGGGGCTACGAGCAGTACTTC. Translated: CASSSVGSGGYEQYF. This chain links TRBV5-4 with TRBJ2-7, with 8 nucleotides matching TRBD2. V shed 3 bases and J 3 bases; nucleotides not matched to a gene: 8. Germline V gives CDR1 SGHNT, CDR2 YYREEE (reference sequence). The CDR3 totals 15 residues.